These 18 T cell receptor beta chains share one sample of origin, sequenced in a study of blood T cell repertoires in COVID-19. Here immunoSEQ multiplex PCR was the method, and the copy in TCRdb shows in-frame clones only, minus some. Of tens of thousands of clones listed, more than 70% are singletons. Sequenced material: peripheral blood. Receptors originate from a human donor with active COVID-19. The donor label of this sample is uncertain.

V is TRBV13 and J is TRBJ2-7, with TRBD1 matching over 7 bases. The CDR3 runs to 13 residues. Trimming took 8 bases from V and 4 from J; bases not matched to a gene: 8. Germline CDR1 reads PRHDT; CDR2 reads FYEKMQ (reference sequence). CDR3: CASLRQGRYEQYF. The DNA for the CDR3 is TGTGCCAGCCTGAGACAGGGTAGATACGAGCAGTACTTC.

The chain couples TRBV11-3 to TRBJ1-2; D possibly corresponds to TRBD1 (5 bases). The CDR3 has 14 amino acids. The germline V and J ends were trimmed by 2 bases and 2 bases, with 9 bases remaining between them. From germline, CDR1 is SGHNT and CDR2 YENEEA. CDR3 residues: CASSLNQGNYGYTF. CDR3 DNA: TGTGCCAGCAGCTTAAACCAGGGAAACTATGGCTACACCTTC.

This chain links TRBV3-1 (or the pseudogene TRBV3-2) with TRBJ2-3; 10 nucleotides line up with TRBD2. The germline V gene encodes CDR1 LGHDT and CDR2 YNNKEL (reference sequence). The CDR3 extends over 16 amino acids. The ends lost 4 bases at V and 3 bases at J; junction bases unmatched: 7. The CDR3 DNA reads as TGTGCCAGCAGCCGAGGAATAGCGGGGGGTACAGATACGCAGTATTTT. Protein: CASSRGIAGGTDTQYF.

The rearrangement joins TRBV14 to TRBJ2-2; 9 bases align to TRBD2. V lost 3 bases, J lost 5 bases, and 7 bases stayed unmatched. CDR1 SGHDN and CDR2 FVKESK come from the germline V gene. The CDR3 has 16 residues. This chain's CDR3 is CASSQIAGAGTGELFF. DNA of the CDR3: TGTGCCAGCAGCCAGATAGCGGGAGCGGGGACCGGGGAGCTGTTTTTT. The full variable domain, its missing parts supplied by reference TRBV14 and TRBJ2-2, is EAGVTQFPSHSVIEKGQTVTLRCDPISGHDNLYWYRRVMGKEIKFLLHFVKESKQDESGMPNNRFLAERTGGTYSTLKVQPAELEDSGVYFCASSQIAGAGTGELFFGEGSRLTVL.

As regards this clone: Other nucleotide sequences from this sample produce the same CDR3. V is TRBV7-3 and J is TRBJ2-5; 11 bases align to TRBD2. V was clipped by 8 bases and J by 5 bases; unmatched bases: 10. The germline gives CDR1 SGHTA, CDR2 FQGTGA. This CDR3 has 15 residues. CDR3 sequence: CASSRLAGLQETQYF. As DNA, the CDR3 is TGTGCCAGCTCCCGACTAGCGGGGCTACAGGAGACCCAGTACTTC.

The rearrangement links TRBV7-3 to TRBJ1-1, with 11 bases lining up with TRBD1. Per germline, CDR1 SGHTA and CDR2 FQGTGA. V lost 5 bases, J lost 4 bases, and 3 bases stayed unmatched. This CDR3 spans 14 amino acids. CDR3 nucleotide sequence: TGTGCCAGCAGCACCGGGACAGGGGGCACTGAAGCTTTCTTT. It codes for CASSTGTGGTEAFF.

The rearrangement uses TRBV10-3 and TRBJ2-7; TRBD1 might be the D (5 bases). Germline-derived CDR1 and CDR2 are ENHRY and SYGVKD. V lost 10 bases and J lost 1, with 20 bases in between. The CDR3 extends over 15 amino acids. The chain's CDR3 is CATLDRKRGSYEQYF. In DNA form, the CDR3 reads TGTGCCACCCTGGACCGAAAAAGGGGATCCTACGAGCAGTACTTC.

The chain uses TRBV7-9 and TRBJ1-5; D may be TRBD1 (5 bases). The V gene lost 0 bases and the J gene lost 4 bases, with 7 bases spanning the gap. Germline V gene sequence: CDR1 SEHNR, CDR2 FQNEAQ (reference sequence). This CDR3 contains 14 residues. CDR3 sequence: CASSLASGNQPQHF. The CDR3 coding sequence is TGTGCCAGCAGCTTAGCGTCAGGGAATCAGCCCCAGCATTTT.

This sequence joins TRBV7-6 and TRBJ2-2; D perhaps matches TRBD1 (6 bases). V was pared by 3 bases and J by 0 bases, with 11 bases between. CDR1 is SGHVS, CDR2 FNYEAQ, per germline. CDR3 length: 16 residues. CDR3 sequence reads: CASSLRDTPNTGELFF. Here the CDR3 DNA reads TGTGCCAGCAGCTTGAGGGACACCCCGAACACCGGGGAGCTGTTTTTT.

The J gene is TRBJ2-3, the V gene TRBV5-1; no reliable D call. V lost 0 bases and J 6 bases, leaving 8 bases between the germline ends. The germline V gene has CDR1 SGHRS and CDR2 YFSETQ. The CDR3 length is 13 residues. CDR3 in amino acids: CASSLGGWDTQYF. In DNA form, the CDR3 reads TGCGCCAGCAGCTTGGGAGGATGGGATACGCAGTATTTT.

The CDR3 sequence is CAAKEQALSNQPQHF. The CDR3 DNA reads as TGTGCCGCAAAAGAGCAGGCCCTTAGCAATCAGCCCCAGCATTTT. The chain combines TRBV6-5 with TRBJ1-5; no clear D gene. V gave up 11 bases and J gave up 0 bases, with 17 bases separating them. Germline V gene lookup returns CDR1 MNHEY and CDR2 SVGAGI. This CDR3 is 15 amino acids long.

The V and J genes are TRBV27 and TRBJ2-7, with 8 bases identical to TRBD1. This CDR3 spans 18 amino acids. With 1 base clipped from V and 3 bases from J, the junction kept 14 bases outside the gene matches. The germline V gene encodes CDR1 MNHEY and CDR2 SMNVEV (reference sequence). The CDR3 is CASSLFWNTGGCGYEQYF. As DNA, the CDR3 is TGTGCCAGCAGTTTATTTTGGAACACAGGGGGATGCGGCTACGAGCAGTACTTC.

V is TRBV7-8 and J is TRBJ2-7, with D possibly being TRBD2 (7 bases). V lost 5 bases, J lost 3 bases, and 23 bases lay in between. CDR1 is SGHVS and CDR2 is FQNEAQ in the germline V gene. The CDR3 is 17 amino acids. CDR3 in DNA: TGTGCCAGCAGCCAGGGGTGGGGGGGCTCTTTGAGCTACGAGCAGTACTTC. This codes for CASSQGWGGSLSYEQYF.

CDR3 region: CASSTNVQVWTEAFF. The CDR3 DNA follows: TGTGCCAGCAGCACGAACGTTCAGGTGTGGACTGAAGCTTTCTTT. The V gene is TRBV5-4, the J gene TRBJ1-1, with D uncertain. The CDR3 is 15 amino acids. The germline V gene encodes CDR1 SGHNT and CDR2 YYREEE (reference sequence). The V end lost 4 bases, the J end lost 5 bases, and 18 bases lay between the germline ends.

V and J are TRBV7-9 and TRBJ2-7, with 7 bases matching TRBD1. The trim removed 4 bases at V and 1 base at J, leaving 16 bases unmatched. This CDR3 has 18 amino acids. Germline CDR1 is SEHNR and CDR2 is FQNEAQ (reference sequence). The CDR3 is CASSSRVLTGMGSYEQYF. The DNA for the CDR3 is TGTGCCAGCAGCTCCCGAGTACTGACAGGGATGGGGTCCTACGAGCAGTACTTC.

The V call is TRBV5-1, the J call TRBJ2-7; 8 nucleotides align to TRBD2. The CDR3 consists of 17 residues. Germline V lookup: CDR1 SGHRS, CDR2 YFSETQ. With V trimmed by 0 bases and J by 4 bases, 12 bases remained unmatched. The DNA of the CDR3 is TGCGCCAGCAGCTTGGCCCTGGGTAGCGGGAACGTATACGAGCAGTACTTC. Protein: CASSLALGSGNVYEQYF.

The chain links TRBV4-1 to TRBJ2-1, with 11 bases that match TRBD2. The CDR3 has 16 residues. V was pared by 4 bases and J by 7 bases, with 9 bases of the junction left unmatched. CDR1 MGHRA and CDR2 YSYEKL come from the germline V gene. The chain's CDR3 is CASSLGQGLAVNEQFF. Here the CDR3 DNA reads TGCGCCAGCAGCCTTGGACAGGGACTAGCGGTTAATGAGCAGTTCTTC.

This sequence joins TRBV30 and TRBJ1-3; 8 bases map to TRBD1. V was pared by 5 bases and J by 1 base, with 13 bases of the junction left unmatched. In germline, CDR1 is GTSNPN, CDR2 SVGIG (reference sequence). This CDR3 is built from 17 residues. The CDR3 reads CAWAGGGTDRSGNTIYF. The CDR3, as DNA: TGTGCCTGGGCAGGGGGCGGGACGGATCGATCTGGAAACACCATATATTTT. The entire variable domain, with the rest obtained from reference TRBV30 and TRBJ1-3, is as follows: SQTIHQWPATLVQPVGSPLSLECTVEGTSNPNLYWYRQAAGRGLQLLFYSVGIGQISSEVPQNLSASRPQDRQFILSSKKLLLSDSGFYLCAWAGGGTDRSGNTIYFGEGSWLTVV.